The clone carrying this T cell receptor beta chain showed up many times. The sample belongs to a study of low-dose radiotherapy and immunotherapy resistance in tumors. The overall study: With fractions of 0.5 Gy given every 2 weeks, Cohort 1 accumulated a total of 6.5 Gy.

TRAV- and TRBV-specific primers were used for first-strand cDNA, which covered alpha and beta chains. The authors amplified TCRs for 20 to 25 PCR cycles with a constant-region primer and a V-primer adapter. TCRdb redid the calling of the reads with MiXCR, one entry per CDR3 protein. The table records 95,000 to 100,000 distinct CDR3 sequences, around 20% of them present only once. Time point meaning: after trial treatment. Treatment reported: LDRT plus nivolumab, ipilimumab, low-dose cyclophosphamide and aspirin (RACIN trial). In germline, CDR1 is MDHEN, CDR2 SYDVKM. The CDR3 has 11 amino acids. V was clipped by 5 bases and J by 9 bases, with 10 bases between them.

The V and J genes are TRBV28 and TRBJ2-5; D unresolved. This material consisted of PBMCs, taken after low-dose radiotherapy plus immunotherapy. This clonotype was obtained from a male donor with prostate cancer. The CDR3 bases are TGTGCCAGCAGTCCTTCACGGGCCCAGTACTTC. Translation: CASSPSRAQYF.